Included here is one TCR beta chain sequence, with context. Antigen specificity is unknown. The primer mix had 60 Vbeta and 13 Jbeta primers. Assay: immunoSEQ multiplex PCR; the TCRdb copy retains only in-frame clones and omits some. Of under 250,000 clones listed, approximately 80% are singletons. This record belongs to a study of cytomegalovirus exposure and HLA in healthy donors. Regarding the study as a whole: High sensitivity and specificity were reportedly achieved when the classifier diagnosed cytomegalovirus status.

The CDR3 covers 17 residues. V gave up 4 bases and J gave up 4 bases; unmatched junction bases: 12. Germline CDR1 reads SGHRS; CDR2 reads YFSETQ. The material sequenced was PBMCs. The chain is built from TRBV5-1 and TRBJ2-1; 9 bases are a match to TRBD2. This TCR came from a boy between 2 and 10 years old in good health and CMV-seronegative. The DNA for the CDR3 is TGCGCCAGCAGCGCCTCTAGCGGGACTAATTCATACAATGAGCAGTTCTTC. This codes for CASSASSGTNSYNEQFF.